This TCR beta chain was sequenced in a study of breast tumors, draining lymph nodes, adjacent tissues. Findings and caveats of the study: Most tumor T cells seemingly derive from lymph node, then expand in tumor.

This CDR3 spans 13 amino acids. Trimming shortened V by 3 bases and J by 5 bases, and 5 bases separated the two germline ends. Germline CDR1 and CDR2: MNHNY and SVGAGI (reference sequence). Breast cancer patients provided tissue from their axillary draining lymph nodes. TCRdb reanalysed the multiplex PCR reads using MiXCR and keeps one entry per CDR3 protein. The sample includes 150,000 or so distinct CDR3 sequences, about 30% seen only once; the top ten take roughly 3.8%. This clonotype was recorded many times. Antigen unknown. The receptor's source is a female donor with breast cancer. Some clones in this sample may be carry-over from other donors' samples. The sequencing input was axillary lymph node tissue. This sequence joins TRBV6-6 and TRBJ2-6; unclear D gene. CDR3 bases: TGTGCCAGCAGTTATGGGCGGGCCAACGTCCTGACTTTC. Amino acid sequence: CASSYGRANVLTF.